One sample yielded the 8 T cell receptor beta chains listed below, sequenced in a study of T cell changes during pregnancy in multiple sclerosis. TCRdb's copy holds only in-frame clones and misses some; the assay was immunoSEQ multiplex PCR. The sample includes about 38,000 clones, about 93% seen only once; the top ten take approximately 0.35%. This specimen consisted of CD4+ T cells from peripheral blood mononuclear cells, obtained after pregnancy. The source is a female donor in good health, enrolled as a control in a pregnancy study.

The genes are TRBV18 and TRBJ2-1, with a weak D call TRBD2 (5 bases). The V gene lost 2 bases and the J gene lost 5 bases, with 10 bases spanning the gap. CDR3 length equals 14 residues. Germline V gene lookup returns CDR1 KGHSH and CDR2 LQKENI. The CDR3 nucleotides read TGTGCCAGCTCACCAAAAGAGGGAAACAATGAGCAGTTCTTC. Translation gives CASSPKEGNNEQFF. The full variable domain, completed using reference TRBV18 and TRBJ2-1, is NAGVMQNPRHLVRRRGQEARLRCSPMKGHSHVYWYRQLPEEGLKFMVYLQKENIIDESGMPKERFSAEFPKEGPSILRIQQVVRGDSAAYFCASSPKEGNNEQFFGPGTRLTVL.

The chain couples TRBV29-1 to TRBJ1-1; 8 nucleotides line up with TRBD1. With 5 bases clipped from V and 1 base from J, the junction kept 15 bases outside the gene matches. Germline V gives CDR1 SQVTM, CDR2 ANQGSEA. This CDR3 region has 17 residues. The CDR3: CSVRIRPGGKPNTEAFF. CDR3 bases: TGCAGCGTTAGAATAAGGCCAGGGGGCAAGCCGAACACTGAAGCTTTCTTT.

This rearrangement joins TRBV10-3 to TRBJ1-2, with D possibly being TRBD1 (5 bases). There are 14 residues in the CDR3. V lost 3 bases and J 6 bases, leaving 14 bases between the germline ends. Per germline, CDR1 ENHRY and CDR2 SYGVKD. The CDR3 region is CAISEKGYGDGYTF. CDR3 in DNA: TGTGCCATCAGTGAAAAGGGGTATGGGGATGGCTACACCTTC.

The V call is TRBV5-6, the J call TRBJ1-3; D gene ambiguous. From germline, CDR1 is SGHDT and CDR2 YYEEEE. V lost 2 bases to trimming and J lost 4 bases, with 10 bases between them. This CDR3 is built from 14 residues. This chain's CDR3 is CASSLRGAGNTIYF. CDR3 bases: TGTGCCAGCAGCTTACGGGGAGCAGGAAACACCATATATTTT.

The chain has TRBV25-1 and TRBJ1-6, with TRBD1 as a possible D gene (5 bases). CDR3 length: 14 amino acids. Germline V gene data show CDR1 as MGHDK and CDR2 as SYGVNS. With 4 bases removed from V and 9 bases from J, the gap between germline ends came to 13 bases. CDR3 sequence: CASSVAFTGSPLHF. DNA for the CDR3: TGTGCCAGCAGTGTGGCCTTTACAGGTTCACCCCTCCACTTT.

The chain links TRBV25-1 to TRBJ1-4; 9 nucleotides match TRBD1. The CDR3 spans 14 residues. Trimming cost V 6 bases and J 8 bases; bases outside gene matches: 7. Looked up from germline, CDR1 is MGHDK and CDR2 is SYGVNS. The CDR3 region has the DNA TGTGCCAGCAGGGGGACAGGGTTAGGCGAAAAACTGTTTTTT. This codes for CASRGTGLGEKLFF.

The V call is TRBV25-1, the J call TRBJ2-7; 10 nucleotides line up with TRBD1. Germline lookup yields CDR1 MGHDK and CDR2 SYGVNS. This CDR3 has 14 residues. V lost 1 base, J lost 9 bases, and 6 bases stayed unmatched. The CDR3 DNA reads TGTGCCAGCAGTGAATTTGAAGGGACAGGGGTGCAGTACTTC. This sequence encodes CASSEFEGTGVQYF.

The rearrangement uses TRBV11-1 and TRBJ2-2; no reliable D call. The CDR3 is 14 residues long. V lost 5 bases to trimming and J lost 4 bases, with 11 bases between them. CDR1 and CDR2 (germline): SGHAT, FQDESV (reference sequence). The CDR3 protein is CASSVIPGTGELFF. CDR3 nucleotide sequence: TGTGCCAGCAGCGTAATTCCGGGCACCGGGGAGCTGTTTTTT. The whole variable domain, remainder taken from reference TRBV11-1 and TRBJ2-2, is EAEVAQSPRYKITEKSQAVAFWCDPISGHATLYWYRQILGQGPELLVQFQDESVVDDSQLPKDRFSAERLKGVDSTLKIQPAELGDSAMYLCASSVIPGTGELFFGEGSRLTVL.